This T cell receptor (beta chain) came from a study of blood T cell repertoires in COVID-19. The table came from immunoSEQ multiplex PCR; TCRdb's copy has only in-frame clones and leaves some out. The profile shows about 250,000 clones, almost 90% of them singletons. Germline-derived CDR1 and CDR2 are SEHNR and FQNEAQ (reference sequence). V was pared by 1 base and J by 5 bases, with 5 bases of the junction left unmatched. This CDR3 contains 15 residues. The source of this sequence is an elderly man with acute or convalescent COVID-19. The chain carries TRBV7-9 and TRBJ2-3, with TRBD1 identical over 8 bases. Sequencing was performed on peripheral blood. The CDR3 loop reads CASSLGGQGEDTQYF. CDR3 nucleotides: TGTGCCAGCAGCTTAGGCGGACAGGGCGAAGATACGCAGTATTTT.